Shown below are 27 T cell receptor beta chains from a single sample sequenced in a study of blood T cell repertoires in COVID-19. Assay used: immunoSEQ multiplex PCR; TCRdb lists only in-frame clones, some missing. This sample yields about 180,000 clones, of which roughly 88% are seen a single time; approximately 9% belongs to the top ten. The sequenced sample consisted of PBMCs or T cells enriched from blood (not recorded which). The source is a woman aged 18-35 years who had recovered from COVID-19.

The V call is TRBV10-3, the J call TRBJ1-2, with 10 bases matching TRBD1. The CDR3 has 14 residues. Trimming removed 6 bases from V and 5 bases from J; junction bases left unmatched: 6. Germline assignment: CDR1 ENHRY and CDR2 SYGVKD. CDR3 DNA: TGTGCCATCAGCCCGGGACAGGGGAAATATGGCTACACCTTC. Translating gives CAISPGQGKYGYTF.

The chain combines TRBV4-1 with TRBJ1-4; D is unresolved. This CDR3 has 14 residues. Trimming shortened V by 3 bases and J by 8 bases, and 13 bases separated the two germline ends. Germline CDR1 MGHRA, CDR2 YSYEKL. DNA for the CDR3: TGCGCCAGCAGCCACTCTAGGGCGGGGGAAAAACTGTTTTTT. Its protein is CASSHSRAGEKLFF.

This rearrangement joins TRBV4-1 to TRBJ2-2; 10 positions agree with TRBD2. V trimming: 0 bases; J trimming: 7 bases; junction bases outside the gene matches: 2. The CDR3 spans 15 residues. Per germline, CDR1 MGHRA and CDR2 YSYEKL. The CDR3 protein is CASSQEAGGVGELFF. As DNA, the CDR3 is TGCGCCAGCAGCCAAGAAGCGGGAGGGGTCGGGGAGCTGTTTTTT.

This sequence joins TRBV19 and TRBJ1-5; possibly TRBD1 for D (6 bases). CDR1 and CDR2 from the germline V gene are LNHDA and SQIVND (reference sequence). V lost 9 bases to trimming and J lost 7 bases, with 22 bases between them. The length of the CDR3 is 15 residues. The CDR3 protein is CASNERTALGQPQHF. The CDR3 coding sequence is TGTGCCAGCAACGAACGGACAGCACTGGGACAGCCCCAGCATTTT.

The CDR3 DNA reads as TGCGCCAGCAGTGTAGGGGCGGGGCACGAGCAGTACTTC. The encoded protein is CASSVGAGHEQYF. V is TRBV10-1 and J is TRBJ2-7; D possibly corresponds to TRBD2 (6 bases). Trimming cost V 4 bases and J 5 bases, with 12 bases left between them. This CDR3 comprises 13 residues. Germline V CDR1 and CDR2: WNHNN, SYGVQD (reference sequence).

The chain links TRBV14 to TRBJ1-6, with unresolved D. CDR3 length equals 14 residues. V lost 0 bases and J lost 7, with 7 bases in between. Germline V gene data show CDR1 as SGHDN and CDR2 as FVKESK. The CDR3 bases are TGTGCCAGCAGCCAAGAGGCGGGGAATTCACCCCTCCACTTT. Residues: CASSQEAGNSPLHF.

The chain recombines TRBV19 with TRBJ2-7, with a possible D match to TRBD2 (5 bases). Between the trimmed V and J ends, which lost 2 bases and 1 base, there was a span of 9 bases. This CDR3 spans 14 amino acids. CDR1 is LNHDA, CDR2 SQIVND, per germline (reference sequence). CDR3 sequence reads: CASSIIEGSYEQYF. The CDR3 region has the DNA TGTGCCAGTAGTATAATCGAGGGATCCTACGAGCAGTACTTC.

The chain carries TRBV18 and TRBJ2-7, with 13 bases identical to TRBD2. This CDR3 contains 17 residues. With V trimmed by 4 bases and J by 0 bases, 6 bases remained unmatched. CDR1 is KGHSH, CDR2 LQKENI, per germline. The CDR3 nucleotides are TGTGCCAGCTCACTCGGGACTAGCGGGACTGGCTCCTACGAGCAGTACTTC. This translates into CASSLGTSGTGSYEQYF.

V gene TRBV2 combines with J gene TRBJ2-3; 7 nucleotides match TRBD1. This CDR3 has 14 residues. The germline V gene has CDR1 SNHLY and CDR2 FYNNEI. The J segment lost 1 base and the V segment lost 6 bases, leaving 4 bases of the junction unmatched. CDR3 sequence: CASRADRGTDTQYF. In DNA form, the CDR3 reads TGTGCCAGCAGGGCTGACAGGGGCACAGATACGCAGTATTTT.

This rearrangement joins TRBV13 to TRBJ2-2; TRBD1 matches 9 bases. This CDR3 region has 16 residues. V lost 5 bases and J lost 4; bases outside the gene matches: 8. Germline values: CDR1 PRHDT, CDR2 FYEKMQ (reference sequence). This chain's CDR3 is CASSPWGQGFTGELFF. CDR3 DNA: TGTGCCAGCAGCCCCTGGGGACAGGGATTCACCGGGGAGCTGTTTTTT.

The chain combines TRBV15 with TRBJ2-1, with D possibly matching TRBD2 (7 bases). The CDR3 covers 17 residues. CDR1 is LNHNV and CDR2 is YYDKDF in the germline V gene (reference sequence). V was shortened by 0 bases and J by 6 bases, with 18 bases between the two germline ends. CDR3 nucleotides: TGTGCCACCAGCAGAGATCAGGGACGGGGGGCGAGCAATGAGCAGTTCTTC. It is translated as CATSRDQGRGASNEQFF.

This clone showed up just a few times. The chain uses TRBV29-1 and TRBJ1-5; 8 bases align to TRBD1. The V gene end was trimmed by 6 bases and the J gene end by 4 bases; junction bases not matched to a gene: 8. The germline V gene has CDR1 SQVTM and CDR2 ANQGSEA. This CDR3 region has 14 residues. CDR3 coding DNA: TGCAGCGTCTCGGGAACAGGGGGTAATCAGCCCCAGCATTTT. It is translated as CSVSGTGGNQPQHF.

The chain joins TRBV5-4 to TRBJ2-7; 8 nucleotides agree with TRBD2. CDR3 length: 16 residues. Germline V gene data show CDR1 as SGHNT and CDR2 as YYREEE (reference sequence). The V segment lost 4 bases and the J segment 5 bases; nucleotides outside the gene matches: 14. The CDR3 spells CASSRSSASGRNEQYF. CDR3 sequence (DNA): TGTGCCAGCAGCCGGAGTTCAGCTAGCGGGCGCAACGAGCAGTACTTC.

This clone was counted only a few times. The rearrangement joins TRBV7-9 to TRBJ2-5; 8 bases match TRBD2. V shed 4 bases, J shed 5 bases, and the junction held 18 bases outside the gene matches. The CDR3 length is 18 residues. Per germline, CDR1 SEHNR and CDR2 FQNEAQ (reference sequence). As DNA, the CDR3 is TGTGCCAGCAGCTCGGGCCTTCTGCGGGGGGCAAGAGGGGAGACCCAGTACTTC. It is translated as CASSSGLLRGARGETQYF.

The V and J genes are TRBV18 and TRBJ1-2; 8 nucleotides line up with TRBD1. The CDR3 extends over 15 amino acids. After removal of 6 bases from V and 5 bases from J, the junction contained 11 bases not matched to a gene. CDR1 is KGHSH, CDR2 LQKENI, per germline. DNA of the CDR3: TGTGCCAGCTCCAGCGCTTCAGGGGGCATTTATGGCTACACCTTC. Amino acids: CASSSASGGIYGYTF.

The rearrangement uses TRBV10-2 and TRBJ2-1, with D uncertain. Germline values: CDR1 WSHSY, CDR2 SAAADI. V was cut by 0 bases and J by 10 bases, with 10 bases left in between. The CDR3 is 13 residues long. The CDR3 loop reads CASSESALEEQFF. The CDR3 coding sequence is TGCGCCAGCAGTGAGTCGGCCTTGGAGGAGCAGTTCTTC.

The chain uses TRBV5-5 and TRBJ2-2; 7 positions match TRBD1. Per germline, CDR1 SGHKS and CDR2 YYEKEE (reference sequence). This CDR3 comprises 16 residues. The V gene end was trimmed by 4 bases and the J gene end by 3 bases; junction bases not matched to a gene: 9. The CDR3 here is CASSTGTDFDTGELFF. Here the CDR3 DNA reads TGTGCCAGCAGCACCGGGACAGATTTCGACACCGGGGAGCTGTTTTTT.

The chain uses TRBV6-4 and TRBJ1-5; D gene ambiguous. Germline V gene data show CDR1 as MRHNA and CDR2 as SNTAGT. The CDR3 spans 13 residues. Here the CDR3 DNA reads TGTCGACAATGGTGGCATAGCAATCAGCCCCAGCATTTT. It codes for CRQWWHSNQPQHF.

The rearrangement joins TRBV28 to TRBJ1-1; 10 bases align to TRBD1. J was trimmed by 5 bases and V by 5 bases; bases with no gene match: 8. The CDR3 covers 15 residues. The V gene's germline CDR1 is MDHEN and CDR2 SYDVKM. The CDR3 region is CASSATRGQGTEAFF. The CDR3 DNA sequence: TGTGCCAGCAGTGCGACCCGGGGACAGGGGACTGAAGCTTTCTTT. Full variable domain (outside the CDR3, taken from reference TRBV28 and TRBJ1-1): DVKVTQSSRYLVKRTGEKVFLECVQDMDHENMFWYRQDPGLGLRLIYFSYDVKMKEKGDIPEGYSVSREKKERFSLILESASTNQTSMYLCASSATRGQGTEAFFGQGTRLTVV.

This chain uses TRBV30 with TRBJ1-2; perhaps TRBD1 as D (6 bases). Between the trimmed V and J ends, which lost 7 bases and 4 bases, there was a span of 13 bases. This CDR3 has 12 amino acids. Per the germline V gene, CDR1 is GTSNPN and CDR2 is SVGIG (reference sequence). CDR3 bases: TGTGCCTCTCTAACAGGGATCTATGGCTACACCTTC. As protein: CASLTGIYGYTF. Full variable domain (remainder filled in from reference TRBV30 and TRBJ1-2): SQTIHQWPATLVQPVGSPLSLECTVEGTSNPNLYWYRQAAGRGLQLLFYSVGIGQISSEVPQNLSASRPQDRQFILSSKKLLLSDSGFYLCASLTGIYGYTFGSGTRLTVV.

The J gene is TRBJ2-5, the V gene TRBV28; 8 nucleotides match TRBD1. With V trimmed by 2 bases and J by 3 bases, 5 bases remained unmatched. Looked up from germline, CDR1 is MDHEN and CDR2 is SYDVKM. The CDR3 runs to 15 residues. The CDR3 region is CASSLGGQGEETQYF. CDR3 nucleotides: TGTGCCAGCAGTTTAGGCGGACAGGGCGAAGAGACCCAGTACTTC. Full variable domain (missing parts from reference TRBV28 and TRBJ2-5): DVKVTQSSRYLVKRTGEKVFLECVQDMDHENMFWYRQDPGLGLRLIYFSYDVKMKEKGDIPEGYSVSREKKERFSLILESASTNQTSMYLCASSLGGQGEETQYFGPGTRLLVL.

The chain employs TRBV12-5 and TRBJ2-5, with D perhaps TRBD1 (6 bases). The V end lost 3 bases, the J end lost 5 bases, and 13 bases lay between the germline ends. The CDR3 extends over 14 amino acids. The germline V gene has CDR1 LGHNT and CDR2 FRNRAP. For the CDR3, the DNA is TGTGCTAGTGGTTTTTCAGGGGCCGGGGAGACCCAGTACTTC. It specifies CASGFSGAGETQYF.

The genes are TRBV5-4 and TRBJ1-6, with 8 bases matching TRBD1. V trimming: 10 bases; J trimming: 10 bases; junction bases outside the gene matches: 10. Germline lookup yields CDR1 SGHNT and CDR2 YYREEE (reference sequence). The CDR3 has 13 amino acids. The CDR3 region is CAAGDRGNSPLHF. CDR3 DNA: TGTGCCGCTGGAGACAGGGGAAACTCACCCCTCCACTTT.

This clone appeared once. The CDR3 bases are TGTGCCAGCGGACCGCGGACACATCAAGAAGCTTTCTTT. Amino acid sequence: CASGPRTHQEAFF. V usage is TRBV6-6 and J usage is TRBJ1-1; TRBD1 might be the D (5 bases). There are 13 residues in the CDR3. Trimming took 8 bases from V and 8 from J, leaving 18 bases between them. From germline, CDR1 is MNHNY and CDR2 SVGAGI (reference sequence).

The genes are TRBV18 and TRBJ2-7, with 11 bases identical to TRBD1. Germline CDR1 and CDR2: KGHSH and LQKENI. This CDR3 has 15 residues. V dropped 4 bases and J dropped 1; count of bases not matched to a gene: 3. CDR3 DNA: TGTGCCAGCTCACGGACAGGGGGCGCGTCCTACGAGCAGTACTTC. Translating gives CASSRTGGASYEQYF.

This clone was observed a few times. Written as DNA, the CDR3 is TGTGCCAGCAGCCAACCTGGACAGGGCCGCTACAATGAGCAGTTCTTC. Its translation: CASSQPGQGRYNEQFF. This rearrangement joins TRBV14 to TRBJ2-1, with 8 bases that match TRBD1. V lost 2 bases, J lost 3 bases, and 6 bases stayed unmatched. Germline lookup yields CDR1 SGHDN and CDR2 FVKESK. This CDR3 region has 16 residues. The whole variable domain, filled in from reference TRBV14 and TRBJ2-1, reads EAGVTQFPSHSVIEKGQTVTLRCDPISGHDNLYWYRRVMGKEIKFLLHFVKESKQDESGMPNNRFLAERTGGTYSTLKVQPAELEDSGVYFCASSQPGQGRYNEQFFGPGTRLTVL.

V gene TRBV9 combines with J gene TRBJ1-6; D is undetermined. V was shortened by 1 base and J by 7 bases, with 12 bases between the two germline ends. From germline, CDR1 is SGDLS and CDR2 YYNGEE. This CDR3 has 15 amino acids. CDR3 sequence: CASSVRELTNSPLHF. The CDR3 DNA reads TGTGCCAGCAGCGTACGAGAATTAACCAATTCACCCCTCCACTTT. Supplemented by reference TRBV9 and TRBJ1-6, the full variable domain reads DSGVTQTPKHLITATGQRVTLRCSPRSGDLSVYWYQQSLDQGLQFLIQYYNGEERAKGNILERFSAQQFPDLHSELNLSSLELGDSALYFCASSVRELTNSPLHFGNGTRLTVT.